Listed here are 20 T cell receptor beta chains from one sample, sequenced in a study of T cells in Graves' hyperthyroidism and ophthalmopathy. Researchers took RNA transcripts and amplified the TCR beta CDR3 regions from them. HTBI primers were employed in a first-round RT-PCR of the TCR CDR3. TCRdb reprocessed the multiplex PCR reads via MiXCR and lists one record per CDR3 protein. This sample has about 270,000 distinct CDR3 sequences, with over 12% found just once. Material for sequencing was blood. The receptors derive from a woman aged 45-60 years with Graves' hyperthyroidism that later progressed to Graves' ophthalmopathy.

The sample holds many counts of this clonotype. The chain has TRBV7-8 and TRBJ2-7; 7 nucleotides agree with TRBD1. The V and J ends lost 4 bases and 2 bases, in that order; junction bases with no gene match: 5. Germline V gene sequence: CDR1 SGHVS, CDR2 FQNEAQ. The CDR3 contains 14 residues. The CDR3 sequence is CASSSPGQTYEQYF. The CDR3 coding sequence is TGTGCCAGCAGCTCTCCGGGACAGACCTACGAGCAGTACTTC.

The chain joins TRBV20-1 to TRBJ2-1; 10 nucleotides align to TRBD2. Germline CDR1 reads DFQATT; CDR2 reads SNEGSKA (reference sequence). This CDR3 contains 17 residues. After removal of 1 base from V and 4 bases from J, the junction contained 10 bases not matched to a gene. CDR3 in DNA: TGCAGTGCTAGAGTAGGGGGAGCGGGAGGGGTATACAATGAGCAGTTCTTC. Protein product: CSARVGGAGGVYNEQFF.

DNA of the CDR3: TGTGCCAGCAGTTCCCCTACGGGGACTGAAGCTTTCTTT. Protein sequence: CASSSPTGTEAFF. The chain links TRBV28 to TRBJ1-1; D uncertain. Looked up from germline, CDR1 is MDHEN and CDR2 is SYDVKM. Deletions cut 4 bases from V and 5 bases from J, with 11 bases between. CDR3 length: 13 amino acids.

This clonotype was seen repeatedly, ten times or more. The gene calls are TRBV10-2 and TRBJ2-7, with unresolved D. Germline V gene data show CDR1 as WSHSY and CDR2 as SAAADI. This CDR3 has 13 amino acids. V was cut by 1 base and J by 5 bases, with 9 bases left in between. In DNA form, the CDR3 reads TGCGCCAGCAGTGAGTTAAACCAACACGAGCAGTACTTC. This gives the protein CASSELNQHEQYF.

The V gene is TRBV18, the J gene TRBJ1-1; D gene unclear. With 3 bases removed from V and 3 bases from J, the gap between germline ends came to 8 bases. The CDR3 has 13 amino acids. The germline gives CDR1 KGHSH, CDR2 LQKENI. CDR3 loop: CASSPMADTEAFF. DNA for the CDR3: TGTGCCAGCTCACCGATGGCAGACACTGAAGCTTTCTTT.

This clonotype was observed many times. In DNA form, the CDR3 reads TGCAGTGCTAGAAAAGACGGCACTAGCACAGATACGCAGTATTTT. Its translation is CSARKDGTSTDTQYF. The chain has TRBV20-1 and TRBJ2-3; D gene uncertain. This CDR3 is 15 amino acids long. CDR1 DFQATT and CDR2 SNEGSKA come from the germline V gene (reference sequence). Trimming took 2 bases from V and 0 from J, leaving 12 bases between them.

This clonotype was observed at least ten times. The chain recombines TRBV2 with TRBJ2-6; D is perhaps TRBD1 (6 bases). The germline V and J ends were trimmed by 5 bases and 2 bases, with 16 bases remaining between them. There are 17 residues in the CDR3. Germline CDR1 and CDR2: SNHLY and FYNNEI. CDR3: CASSTETDRPGANVLTF. The CDR3 DNA reads as TGTGCCAGCAGTACCGAGACTGACAGGCCTGGGGCCAACGTCCTGACTTTC.

This clonotype appeared a few times. The chain combines TRBV6-1 with TRBJ2-3, with TRBD2 as a possible D gene (6 bases). Trimming removed 5 bases at V and 2 bases at J, with 14 bases between. The CDR3 covers 15 residues. CDR1 MNHNS and CDR2 SASEGT come from the germline V gene. For the CDR3, the DNA is TGTGCCAGCAGTAGTACCGGGGGACTCACAGATACGCAGTATTTT. Its protein product is CASSSTGGLTDTQYF.

With respect to this clonotype: A much larger clone is a single base away; this may be a read error. The gene calls are TRBV12-3 or TRBV12-4 and TRBJ1-4, with D perhaps matching TRBD1 (6 bases). The CDR3 loop spans 14 amino acids. V gave up 11 bases and J gave up 8 bases, with 21 bases separating them. CDR3 coding DNA: TGTGCCGGTGGAGCAAGGCGGCAGGGGGAAAAACTGTTTTTT. Translation: CAGGARRQGEKLFF.

This clonotype was counted a few times. The chain is built from TRBV7-3 and TRBJ2-5, with 8 bases that match TRBD1. J gave up 2 bases and V 4 bases, and 9 bases lay outside the gene matches. The germline gives CDR1 SGHTA, CDR2 FQGTGA. The CDR3 contains 16 residues. CDR3 protein: CASSYGPGTGQETQYF. The DNA for the CDR3 is TGTGCCAGCAGCTACGGGCCCGGGACAGGACAAGAGACCCAGTACTTC.

This clonotype occurred many times. The J gene is TRBJ2-3, the V gene TRBV5-1, with 8 bases matching TRBD1. The CDR3 is made up of 15 amino acids. The ends lost 0 bases at V and 3 bases at J; junction bases unmatched: 3. Germline lookup yields CDR1 SGHRS and CDR2 YFSETQ. The CDR3 nucleotides read TGCGCCAGCAGCTTGGACGGACAGGGAACAGATACGCAGTATTTT. Protein product: CASSLDGQGTDTQYF.

The rearrangement uses TRBV29-1 and TRBJ2-7; 9 bases are shared with TRBD2. This CDR3 is 15 amino acids long. The V and J ends lost 5 bases and 5 bases, in that order; junction bases with no gene match: 13. Germline V CDR1 and CDR2: SQVTM, ANQGSEA. This CDR3 reads CSVRTSGLRLNEQYF. CDR3 nucleotides: TGCAGCGTTAGAACTAGCGGGTTACGACTAAACGAGCAGTACTTC.

This clonotype has more than one count but fewer than ten. V is TRBV29-1 and J is TRBJ2-4, with 8 bases fitting TRBD1. V dropped 3 bases and J dropped 7; count of bases not matched to a gene: 5. CDR3 size: 13 residues. Germline values: CDR1 SQVTM, CDR2 ANQGSEA. The chain's CDR3 is CSVEQGALNIQYF. The CDR3 DNA is TGCAGCGTTGAGCAGGGGGCTCTTAACATTCAGTACTTC.

V and J are TRBV29-1 and TRBJ1-5; D uncertain. V gave up 7 bases and J gave up 4 bases, with 14 bases separating them. Germline values: CDR1 SQVTM, CDR2 ANQGSEA. The CDR3 runs to 13 residues. CDR3 residues: CSGGEDGNQPQHF. CDR3 bases: TGCAGCGGGGGAGAGGACGGTAATCAGCCCCAGCATTTT. Combining the CDR3 with reference TRBV29-1 and TRBJ1-5 gives the whole variable domain SAVISQKPSRDICQRGTSLTIQCQVDSQVTMMFWYRQQPGQSLTLIATANQGSEATYESGFVIDKFPISRPNLTFSTLTVSNMSPEDSSIYLCSGGEDGNQPQHFGDGTRLSIL.

There are a few counts of this clonotype. The chain joins TRBV5-1 to TRBJ2-1, with D tentatively TRBD2 (5 bases). Germline CDR1 and CDR2: SGHRS and YFSETQ. V lost 3 bases and J 4 bases, leaving 23 bases between the germline ends. The CDR3 is 18 amino acids. CDR3 loop: CASSYPGGEASGYNEQFF. CDR3 sequence (DNA): TGCGCCAGCAGCTACCCTGGCGGCGAAGCATCGGGATACAATGAGCAGTTCTTC.

This clonotype appeared a few times. The chain recombines TRBV12-3 or TRBV12-4 with TRBJ1-4; 10 bases agree with TRBD1. J was trimmed by 7 bases and V by 3 bases; bases with no gene match: 8. CDR3 length: 16 amino acids. The CDR3 sequence: CASSFGWTGGFEKLFF. As DNA, the CDR3 is TGTGCCAGCAGTTTCGGGTGGACAGGGGGTTTTGAAAAACTGTTTTTT.

The sample holds many counts of this clonotype. The CDR3 nucleotides are TGCAGTGCTAGAGATGCGGGACAGGGGGCATGGCAGTTCTTC. Translated: CSARDAGQGAWQFF. The V and J genes are TRBV20-1 and TRBJ2-1, with TRBD1 matching 12 bases. This CDR3 has 14 amino acids. The trim removed 0 bases at V and 12 bases at J, leaving 6 bases unmatched. Germline loops: CDR1 DFQATT, CDR2 SNEGSKA (reference sequence).

This clonotype came up many times. The chain couples TRBV7-6 to TRBJ2-1; either TRBD1 or TRBD2 may supply D (5 bases each). The V end was cut by 6 bases, the J end by 0 bases, with 18 bases between. Germline lookup yields CDR1 SGHVS and CDR2 FNYEAQ. The CDR3 has 17 residues. DNA for the CDR3: TGTGCCAGCAGACCCGTCATCAAGGGGAGCTCCTACAATGAGCAGTTCTTC. Its protein product is CASRPVIKGSSYNEQFF.

This clonotype was recorded many times. The genes are TRBV7-9 and TRBJ2-3; TRBD2 might be the D (6 bases). The V gene lost 4 bases and the J gene lost 0 bases, with 11 bases spanning the gap. Germline-derived CDR1 and CDR2 are SEHNR and FQNEAQ (reference sequence). This CDR3 region has 15 residues. The CDR3 bases are TGTGCCAGCAGCTGGGGGGACGGAAGCACAGATACGCAGTATTTT. The encoded protein is CASSWGDGSTDTQYF.

This clonotype was picked up a small number of times. The genes are TRBV7-9 and TRBJ2-7, with 8 bases that match TRBD2. The CDR3 runs to 13 residues. J was trimmed by 5 bases and V by 6 bases; bases with no gene match: 6. Germline V lookup: CDR1 SEHNR, CDR2 FQNEAQ (reference sequence). CDR3 amino acids: CASRRGGGDEQYF. In DNA form, the CDR3 reads TGTGCCAGCAGACGGGGGGGAGGGGACGAGCAGTACTTC. Drawing the rest from reference TRBV7-9 and TRBJ2-7, the complete variable domain is DTGVSQNPRHKITKRGQNVTFRCDPISEHNRLYWYRQTLGQGPEFLTYFQNEAQLEKSRLLSDRFSAERPKGSFSTLEIQRTEQGDSAMYLCASRRGGGDEQYFGPGTRLTVT.